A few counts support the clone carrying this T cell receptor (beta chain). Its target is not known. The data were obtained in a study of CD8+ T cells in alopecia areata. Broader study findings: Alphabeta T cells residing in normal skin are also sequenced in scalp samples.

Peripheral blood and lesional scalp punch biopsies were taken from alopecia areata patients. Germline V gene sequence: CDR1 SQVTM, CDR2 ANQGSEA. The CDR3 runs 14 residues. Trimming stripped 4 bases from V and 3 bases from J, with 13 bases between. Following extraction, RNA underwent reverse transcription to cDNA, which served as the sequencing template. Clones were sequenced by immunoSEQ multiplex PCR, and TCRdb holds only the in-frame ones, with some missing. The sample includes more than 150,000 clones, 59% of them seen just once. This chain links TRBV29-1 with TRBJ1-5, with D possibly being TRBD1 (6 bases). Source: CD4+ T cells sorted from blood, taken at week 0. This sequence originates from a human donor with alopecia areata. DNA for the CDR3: TGCAGCGTTGGGGGGCCGGGGAACAATCAGCCCCAGCATTTT. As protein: CSVGGPGNNQPQHF.